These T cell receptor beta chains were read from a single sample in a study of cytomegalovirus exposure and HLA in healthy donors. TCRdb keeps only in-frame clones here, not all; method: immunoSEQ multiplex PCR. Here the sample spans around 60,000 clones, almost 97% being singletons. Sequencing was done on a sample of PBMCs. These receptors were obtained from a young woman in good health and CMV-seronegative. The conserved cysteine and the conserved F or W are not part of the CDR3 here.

ASSRDGTPRNQPQH,TRBV5-8
ASSPSPGGGGYEQY,TRBV7-9
ASSLVRNTEAF,TRBV13
ASSILMMGQGGGYT,TRBV19
AISGQGYGYT,TRBV10-3
ASSPRRDRGSEQY,TRBV19
ASSHDSNQETQY,TRBV4-2
ASSNRGTAEY,TRBV5-6
ASSPGLARDTQY,TRBV18
ASSPTGLTQPQH,TRBV6-5
ASSPSGLQAPGEKLF,TRBV27
ASSLVRYEQY,TRBV13
ASSVGRGRDVGEQY,TRBV10-1
ASSRQGGNTEAF,TRBV2
ASSARDTEAF,TRBV18
SVAPYRDSYEQY,TRBV29-1
ASSLSSGQVYEQY,TRBV5-4
ASSLGGANTEAF,TRBV28